A single sample is the source of the 26 T cell receptor beta chains below, sequenced in a study of CXCR3-negative and CXCR3-positive naive CD8 T cells. Points from the study as a whole: TRB CDR3 hydrophobicity was greater in CXCR3-positive naive cells than in CXCR3-negative naive cells.

These receptors are not linked to any known antigen. The study made its TRB cDNA libraries by 5' RACE, adding UMI labels. TCRdb reprocessed the 5' RACE reads and stores each CDR3 protein as one record, lacking DNA. Its clone listing holds 55,000 to 75,000 distinct CDR3 sequences. The source material was naive CXCR3+ CD8+ T cells from blood. Described subset: CD45RO-CCR7+CD27+CD95- naive CD8+ T cells expressing CXCR3 (TNR3+). The receptors were sampled from a human donor in good health. Some clones in this sample may be carry-over from other donors' samples.

J is TRBJ1-4 and V is TRBV29-1. Per the germline V gene, CDR1 is SQVTM and CDR2 is ANQGSEA. The CDR3 loop spans 13 amino acids. CDR3 loop: CSVYLVLDGKLFF.

This CDR3 reads CASSNIGGAGTEAFF. The chain is built from TRBV12-3 or TRBV12-4 and TRBJ1-1; the TRBD1 assignment by TCRdb is unverifiable without DNA. The CDR3 totals 15 residues.

This chain links TRBV29-1 with TRBJ2-7; TCRdb proposes TRBD1, but this gene call is untestable without DNA. Germline assignment: CDR1 SQVTM and CDR2 ANQGSEA. CDR3 length: 15 amino acids. CDR3 sequence reads: CSVPLPRQGSYEQYF.

This chain joins TRBV6-1 and TRBJ2-7; absent DNA, TCRdb's TRBD1 call cannot be checked. Germline V gene lookup returns CDR1 MNHNS and CDR2 SASEGT. The CDR3 extends over 15 amino acids. The CDR3 loop is CASSGSRDGFYEQYF.

The gene calls are TRBV20-1 and TRBJ2-1. The CDR3 loop spans 12 amino acids. From germline, CDR1 is DFQATT and CDR2 SNEGSKA (reference sequence). CDR3 sequence reads: CSAYLKYNEQFF.

This chain uses TRBV27 with TRBJ2-1; TCRdb lists TRBD2, though no DNA is available to test this call. The V gene's germline CDR1 is MNHEY and CDR2 SMNVEV (reference sequence). This CDR3 contains 12 residues. The CDR3 is CASSNGLNEQFF.

The genes are TRBV12-3 or TRBV12-4 and TRBJ2-7; TCRdb's D gene call, TRBD1, goes unchecked for lack of DNA. This CDR3 spans 15 amino acids. This CDR3 is CASSPGAMASYEQYF.

The rearrangement joins TRBV7-9 to TRBJ2-7; TCRdb gives TRBD1 as the D gene, but with no DNA this cannot be confirmed. Germline V gene sequence: CDR1 SEHNR, CDR2 FQNEAQ (reference sequence). The CDR3 is made up of 14 amino acids. The chain's CDR3 is CASSFRDRAYEQYF.

The chain combines TRBV10-3 with TRBJ2-3. The germline gives CDR1 ENHRY, CDR2 SYGVKD. The CDR3 contains 13 residues. The CDR3 loop reads CAISVGSTDTQYF.

The rearrangement joins TRBV20-1 to TRBJ1-4; TCRdb outputs TRBD1, but without DNA this stays unchecked. The CDR3 consists of 14 residues. Germline CDR1 is DFQATT and CDR2 is SNEGSKA (reference sequence). CDR3 amino acids: CSARDDNRVEKLFF.

The rearrangement links TRBV6-5 to TRBJ2-7. The germline V gene has CDR1 MNHEY and CDR2 SVGAGI. The CDR3 covers 13 residues. CDR3: CASSYLQTYEQYF.

The rearrangement links TRBV5-5 to TRBJ2-2; TCRdb's D gene call, TRBD2, goes unchecked for lack of DNA. This CDR3 is built from 15 residues. The germline V gene has CDR1 SGHKS and CDR2 YYEKEE (reference sequence). The CDR3: CASSLGLGMDGELFF.

This chain links TRBV24-1 with TRBJ1-2. Germline CDR1 is KGHDR and CDR2 is SFDVKD. The CDR3 consists of 19 residues. The CDR3 loop is CATSDLFRHYLQTNYGYTF.

This chain connects TRBV4-1 to TRBJ2-3; TCRdb's D gene call, TRBD1, goes unchecked for lack of DNA. Germline CDR1 is MGHRA and CDR2 is YSYEKL. The CDR3 contains 17 residues. The CDR3 protein is CASSQPIRDGDTDTQYF.

The chain carries TRBV9 and TRBJ2-1; TCRdb names TRBD2, which stays unverified in the absence of DNA. This CDR3 has 16 amino acids. Germline CDR1 reads SGDLS; CDR2 reads YYNGEE. The CDR3 here is CASSALAGGPNNERFF.

This chain uses TRBV14 with TRBJ2-4; TCRdb's D call, TRBD2, is unchecked because there is no DNA. CDR3 length equals 16 residues. In germline, CDR1 is SGHDN, CDR2 FVKESK. This CDR3 reads CASSRGTSRTKNIQYF. Using reference TRBV14 and TRBJ2-4 for the parts outside the CDR3, the full variable domain is EAGVTQFPSHSVIEKGQTVTLRCDPISGHDNLYWYRRVMGKEIKFLLHFVKESKQDESGMPNNRFLAERTGGTYSTLKVQPAELEDSGVYFCASSRGTSRTKNIQYFGAGTRLSVL.

The J gene is TRBJ2-7, the V gene TRBV7-9. Germline lookup yields CDR1 SEHNR and CDR2 FQNEAQ (reference sequence). The CDR3 has 14 amino acids. CDR3 protein: CASSLGAGPYEQYF.

The chain has TRBV12-5 and TRBJ2-5; TCRdb returns TRBD1, unconfirmable since there is no DNA. This CDR3 contains 17 residues. The germline V gene encodes CDR1 LGHNT and CDR2 FRNRAP. This chain's CDR3 is CASGLVLWGDREETQYF. Variable domain in full (rest from reference TRBV12-5 and TRBJ2-5): DARVTQTPRHKVTEMGQEVTMRCQPILGHNTVFWYRQTMMQGLELLAYFRNRAPLDDSGMPKDRFSAEMPDATLATLKIQPSEPRDSAVYFCASGLVLWGDREETQYFGPGTRLLVL.

CDR3 residues: CASGQGAAWGNEQFF. This rearrangement joins TRBV27 to TRBJ2-1; the TCRdb call, TRBD1, lacks DNA for checking. From germline, CDR1 is MNHEY and CDR2 SMNVEV (reference sequence). The CDR3 covers 15 residues.

The chain employs TRBV4-1 and TRBJ1-2; there is no DNA to check the TCRdb D call of TRBD1. Looked up from germline, CDR1 is MGHRA and CDR2 is YSYEKL. The CDR3 is 17 amino acids. CDR3 protein: CASSQDEWLQDNYGYTF.

The V gene is TRBV2, the J gene TRBJ1-5; TCRdb lists TRBD1, though no DNA is available to test this call. This CDR3 comprises 15 residues. Germline CDR1 SNHLY, CDR2 FYNNEI. The CDR3 loop reads CASSERGTGNQPQHF.

The chain links TRBV7-9 to TRBJ2-1. Germline V gene sequence: CDR1 SEHNR, CDR2 FQNEAQ (reference sequence). The CDR3 spans 13 residues. The CDR3: CASSLAEDNEQFF.

J is TRBJ2-3 and V is TRBV4-3; TCRdb lists TRBD1, though no DNA is available to test this call. The CDR3 loop spans 17 amino acids. CDR1 is LGHNA, CDR2 YSLEER, per germline. The CDR3 loop reads CASSQDRGGRPTDTQYF.

This sequence joins TRBV7-9 and TRBJ2-7; the TCRdb call, TRBD1, lacks DNA for checking. Germline V gives CDR1 SEHNR, CDR2 FQNEAQ (reference sequence). The CDR3 is made up of 14 amino acids. CDR3 in amino acids: CASSFSRQGYEQYF.

The genes are TRBV7-6 and TRBJ1-4; TCRdb selects TRBD1, and the lack of DNA leaves this call unchecked. CDR3 length: 15 residues. The germline gives CDR1 SGHVS, CDR2 FNYEAQ. The CDR3 spells CASRKQGAPNEKLFF.

The gene calls are TRBV29-1 and TRBJ2-3; TCRdb's D call of TRBD1 is untestable without DNA. CDR3 length equals 14 residues. Per the germline V gene, CDR1 is SQVTM and CDR2 is ANQGSEA. CDR3 protein: CSAAQGATTDTQYF.